This T cell receptor beta chain emerged from a study of T cell responses to AZD1222 COVID-19 vaccine. This clone occurred a few times. This CDR3 has 15 residues. CDR1 and CDR2 (germline): SGHNT, YENEEA. V lost 3 bases and J lost 5; bases outside the gene matches: 8. This table comes from immunoSEQ multiplex PCR, and its TCRdb copy is limited to in-frame clones, with some not included. This table holds 130,000 to 150,000 clones, roughly 90% found once. Specimen: peripheral blood, collected 28 days after the second dose of the MenACWY control vaccine. The clonotype originates from an adult who received the MenACWY meningococcal vaccine as a control. The V call is TRBV11-3, the J call TRBJ2-7; 9 bases match TRBD1. The CDR3 sequence is CASSFTGTGLHEQYF. The CDR3 coding sequence is TGTGCCAGCAGCTTTACCGGGACAGGGCTCCACGAGCAGTACTTC. The full variable domain, completed using reference TRBV11-3 and TRBJ2-7, is EAGVVQSPRYKIIEKKQPVAFWCNPISGHNTLYWYLQNLGQGPELLIRYENEEAVDDSQLPKDRFSAERLKGVDSTLKIQPAELGDSAVYLCASSFTGTGLHEQYFGPGTRLTVT.